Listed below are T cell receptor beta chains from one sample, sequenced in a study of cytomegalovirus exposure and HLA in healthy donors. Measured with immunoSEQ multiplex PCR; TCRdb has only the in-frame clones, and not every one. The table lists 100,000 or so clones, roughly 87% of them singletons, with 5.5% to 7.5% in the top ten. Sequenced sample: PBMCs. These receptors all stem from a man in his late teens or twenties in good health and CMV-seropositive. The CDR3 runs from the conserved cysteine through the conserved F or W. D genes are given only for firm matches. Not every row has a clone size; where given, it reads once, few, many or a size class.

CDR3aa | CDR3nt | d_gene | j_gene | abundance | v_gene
CASSLGNNIGGGTQYF | TGTGCCAGCTCATTGGGAAATAACATAGGAGGTGGGACCCAGTACTTC | . | TRBJ2-5 | . | TRBV18
CASSLVGLPELYF | TGTGCCAGCAGCTTAGTCGGGTTGCCAGAGTTATACTTC | . | TRBJ2-7 | . | TRBV7-9
CASSEAASSQRYF | TGTGCCAGCAGTGAAGCGGCTAGCTCGCAACGATACTTC | . | TRBJ2-7 | . | TRBV25-1
CASSQRLVRNGSGYTF | TGCGCCAGCAGCCAAAGGTTGGTGAGAAACGGGAGCGGCTACACCTTC | . | TRBJ1-2 | . | TRBV4-3
CASRVSSRLENYNEQFF | TGTGCCAGCAGAGTAAGTTCGAGACTAGAGAACTACAATGAGCAGTTCTTC | . | TRBJ2-1 | . | TRBV2
CASSLEPGGEAFF | TGTGCCAGCAGCTTAGAACCGGGAGGTGAAGCTTTCTTT | . | TRBJ1-1 | few | TRBV11-2
CASSDGTGFNNEQFF | TGTGCCAGCAGTGACGGGACAGGGTTTAATAATGAGCAGTTCTTC | TRBD1 | TRBJ2-1 | once | TRBV2
CASSLKTGETQYF | TGTGCCAGCAGCTTAAAGACAGGGGAGACCCAGTACTTC | TRBD1 | TRBJ2-5 | . | TRBV7-3
CASSHGTAYEQYF | TGTGCCAGCAGCCACGGGACAGCCTACGAGCAGTACTTC | TRBD1 | TRBJ2-7 | . | TRBV5-6
CASSPGPSLASGTSSYEQYF | TGTGCCAGCAGCCCAGGCCCAAGTTTAGCTAGCGGAACAAGCTCCTACGAGCAGTACTTC | TRBD2 | TRBJ2-7 | . | TRBV7-3
CASSVVSGNTIYF | TGTGCCAGCTCAGTGGTTTCTGGAAACACCATATATTTT | . | TRBJ1-3 | . | TRBV6-5